These 25 T cell receptor beta chains were sequenced from one sample in a study of cytomegalovirus exposure and HLA in healthy donors. Primers included in the PCR were 60 Vbeta and 13 Jbeta primers. The data were produced by immunoSEQ multiplex PCR, yet TCRdb's version contains in-frame clones alone and is incomplete. In the table there are some 90,000 clones, roughly 80% of which are singletons. Sequencing was done on a sample of PBMCs. All receptors come from a woman aged 45-60 years in good health and CMV-seropositive.

The chain joins TRBV7-9 to TRBJ2-1, with 14 bases lining up with TRBD2. The V gene's germline CDR1 is SEHNR and CDR2 FQNEAQ (reference sequence). The ends lost 5 bases at V and 3 bases at J; junction bases unmatched: 6. The CDR3 extends over 17 amino acids. CDR3: CASSGTSGRRSYNEQFF. The DNA for the CDR3 is TGTGCCAGCAGCGGGACTAGCGGGAGAAGAAGCTACAATGAGCAGTTCTTC. The complete variable domain, with remaining parts taken from reference TRBV7-9 and TRBJ2-1, reads DTGVSQNPRHKITKRGQNVTFRCDPISEHNRLYWYRQTLGQGPEFLTYFQNEAQLEKSRLLSDRFSAERPKGSFSTLEIQRTEQGDSAMYLCASSGTSGRRSYNEQFFGPGTRLTVL.

The chain couples TRBV19 to TRBJ2-4; TRBD1 agrees at 8 bases. Germline V CDR1 and CDR2: LNHDA, SQIVND (reference sequence). Trimming at V came to 7 bases and at J to 5 bases, leaving 7 bases not matched to a gene. This CDR3 contains 14 residues. This CDR3 is CASTATGEENIQYF. CDR3 DNA sequence: TGTGCCAGTACCGCGACAGGGGAAGAAAACATTCAGTACTTC.

V gene TRBV5-1 combines with J gene TRBJ1-3, with D possibly TRBD1 on 5 matching bases. The CDR3 contains 16 residues. Germline V gene data show CDR1 as SGHRS and CDR2 as YFSETQ. V was shortened by 0 bases and J by 0 bases, with 10 bases between the two germline ends. CDR3 region: CASSLGQTNSGNTIYF. In nucleotides, the CDR3 is TGCGCCAGCAGCTTGGGACAGACCAACTCTGGAAACACCATATATTTT. The full variable domain, in which reference TRBV5-1 and TRBJ1-3 provide the parts outside the CDR3, is KAGVTQTPRYLIKTRGQQVTLSCSPISGHRSVSWYQQTPGQGLQFLFEYFSETQRNKGNFPGRFSGRQFSNSRSEMNVSTLELGDSALYLCASSLGQTNSGNTIYFGEGSWLTVV.

J is TRBJ1-1 and V is TRBV7-9, with D maybe TRBD1 (6 bases). The germline V and J ends were trimmed by 4 bases and 14 bases, with 14 bases remaining between them. The CDR3 is 11 amino acids. Germline V lookup: CDR1 SEHNR, CDR2 FQNEAQ (reference sequence). CDR3: CASSYSLGQFF. The CDR3 region has the DNA TGTGCCAGCAGCTACAGTCTTGGACAGTTCTTT.

V usage is TRBV10-3 and J usage is TRBJ2-7, with 7 positions matching TRBD1. Per the germline V gene, CDR1 is ENHRY and CDR2 is SYGVKD. Trimming took 2 bases from V and 3 from J; bases not matched to a gene: 7. The CDR3 is 15 residues long. The CDR3 is CAISEPTSGGYEQYV. In DNA form, the CDR3 reads TGTGCCATCAGTGAGCCTACTTCAGGGGGCTACGAGCAGTACGTC.

This clone was observed a single time. V usage is TRBV2 and J usage is TRBJ1-3; 9 bases line up with TRBD1. Germline V gene lookup returns CDR1 SNHLY and CDR2 FYNNEI. The V segment lost 4 bases and the J segment 3 bases; nucleotides outside the gene matches: 7. The CDR3 covers 16 residues. CDR3 coding DNA: TGTGCCAGCAGTGGCTGGACAGGGGTCGGTGGAAACACCATATATTTT. Translating it yields CASSGWTGVGGNTIYF.

The chain carries TRBV4-1 and TRBJ2-1, with D tentatively TRBD1 (6 bases). The CDR3 is 16 amino acids. Germline V gives CDR1 MGHRA, CDR2 YSYEKL. V shed 1 base and J shed 4 bases, with 14 bases lying between them. The CDR3 DNA is TGCGCCAGCAGCCAAGGGGTGGGGGCCATATACAATGAGCAGTTCTTC. Translating gives CASSQGVGAIYNEQFF.

The rearrangement uses TRBV11-2 and TRBJ2-7, with 13 positions matching TRBD2. This CDR3 is 14 amino acids long. Trimming at V came to 6 bases and at J to 7 bases, leaving 6 bases not matched to a gene. Germline values: CDR1 SGHAT, CDR2 FQNNGV. CDR3 in DNA: TGTGCCAGCAGTTGGACTAGCGGGAGAGGGGAGCAGTACGTC. Translated: CASSWTSGRGEQYV.

This clone has more than one count but fewer than ten. The chain carries TRBV7-2 and TRBJ2-1, with 9 positions matching TRBD2. Germline-derived CDR1 and CDR2 are SGHTA and FQGNSA. The CDR3 loop spans 14 amino acids. Germline trimming cut 2 bases from V and 12 bases from J; bases unmatched to any gene: 8. The CDR3 reads CASSLLRGGIGQFF. In DNA form, the CDR3 reads TGTGCCAGCAGCTTACTGCGGGGGGGCATTGGGCAGTTCTTC.

The chain employs TRBV5-4 and TRBJ1-1, with D perhaps matching TRBD1 (6 bases). V was shortened by 3 bases and J by 12 bases, with 18 bases between the two germline ends. CDR3 length equals 13 residues. Per germline, CDR1 SGHNT and CDR2 YYREEE (reference sequence). CDR3 residues: CASSSPGGGGTFF. The DNA for the CDR3 is TGTGCCAGCAGCTCTCCCGGGGGAGGGGGGACTTTCTTT.

This chain links TRBV5-1 with TRBJ2-5; 12 bases match TRBD1. The junction had 1 base not matched to a gene; V was cut back by 0 bases and J by 4 bases. Per germline, CDR1 SGHRS and CDR2 YFSETQ. CDR3 length: 15 amino acids. CDR3 sequence (DNA): TGCGCCAGCAGCTTGGGGGACAGGGGGCCAGAGACCCAGTACTTC. This encodes CASSLGDRGPETQYF. The entire variable domain, with the rest obtained from reference TRBV5-1 and TRBJ2-5, is as follows: KAGVTQTPRYLIKTRGQQVTLSCSPISGHRSVSWYQQTPGQGLQFLFEYFSETQRNKGNFPGRFSGRQFSNSRSEMNVSTLELGDSALYLCASSLGDRGPETQYFGPGTRLLVL.

This clone has just one count. This chain links TRBV5-4 with TRBJ2-5, with D perhaps matching TRBD1 (6 bases). The V and J ends lost 1 base and 5 bases respectively, with 6 bases between them. The CDR3 sequence is 12 residues long. CDR1 SGHNT and CDR2 YYREEE come from the germline V gene (reference sequence). This CDR3 reads CASSLTGETQYF. The CDR3 nucleotides are TGTGCCAGCAGCTTGACAGGGGAGACCCAGTACTTC.

About this clone: The sample holds other DNA sequences that translate to the same CDR3. The chain joins TRBV5-4 to TRBJ1-1; TRBD1 matches 10 bases. V shed 0 bases, J shed 6 bases, and the junction held 5 bases outside the gene matches. Germline CDR1 and CDR2: SGHNT and YYREEE (reference sequence). The CDR3 covers 15 residues. CDR3 nucleotides: TGTGCCAGCAGCTTGGGTGACAGGGGGCGGCCTGAAGCTTTCTTT. It encodes CASSLGDRGRPEAFF.

J is TRBJ1-6 and V is TRBV30, with D unclear. This CDR3 has 15 residues. Trimming took 0 bases from V and 0 from J, leaving 6 bases between them. Germline V gene lookup returns CDR1 GTSNPN and CDR2 SVGIG (reference sequence). CDR3 sequence: CAWSVVSSYNSPLHF. The CDR3 DNA reads as TGTGCCTGGAGTGTTGTTAGCTCCTATAATTCACCCCTCCACTTT.

This clone occurred once. The chain carries TRBV27 and TRBJ2-1; the match to TRBD2 covers 7 bases. The CDR3 contains 14 residues. Per germline, CDR1 MNHEY and CDR2 SMNVEV (reference sequence). V lost 6 bases to trimming and J lost 9 bases; unmatched junction nucleotides: 11. The DNA of the CDR3 is TGTGCCAGCAGCCCTTATTTGACTAGCCGTGAGCAGTTCTTC. This translates into CASSPYLTSREQFF.

J is TRBJ2-1 and V is TRBV5-1; the D gene is possibly TRBD2 (6 bases). Germline-derived CDR1 and CDR2 are SGHRS and YFSETQ. This CDR3 is 15 amino acids long. The V and J ends lost 0 bases and 6 bases respectively, with 13 bases between them. In DNA form, the CDR3 reads TGCGCCAGCAGCTTGGACGGGAGTTTCAGCAATGAGCAGTTCTTC. It is translated as CASSLDGSFSNEQFF.

The gene calls are TRBV9 and TRBJ2-5; maybe TRBD2 (5 bases). The CDR3 has 18 residues. V lost 4 bases and J lost 4, with 26 bases in between. CDR1 and CDR2 (germline): SGDLS, YYNGEE. The CDR3 sequence is CASSPSGLQGLPSETQYF. CDR3 DNA: TGTGCCAGCAGCCCCTCCGGGCTACAAGGACTCCCTTCAGAGACCCAGTACTTC.

The J gene is TRBJ2-2, the V gene TRBV13; 7 nucleotides line up with TRBD2. Trimming took 1 base from V and 3 from J; bases not matched to a gene: 8. The CDR3 consists of 17 residues. The germline V gene has CDR1 PRHDT and CDR2 FYEKMQ (reference sequence). In DNA, the CDR3 is TGTGCCAGCAGCTTAGATGGAGCGGGAAGGGACACCGGGGAGCTGTTTTTT. Its translation is CASSLDGAGRDTGELFF.

The V gene is TRBV19, the J gene TRBJ1-5; TRBD1 matches at 8 bases. Losses at the gene ends were 5 bases for V and 7 bases for J; bases not matched to a gene: 7. CDR1 LNHDA and CDR2 SQIVND come from the germline V gene (reference sequence). CDR3 length: 14 amino acids. The CDR3 DNA reads as TGTGCCAGTAGTGCCCGGACAGGGAAACAGCCCCAGCATTTT. Translated, it gives CASSARTGKQPQHF.

V usage is TRBV5-4 and J usage is TRBJ2-7; no clear D. The V end was cut by 4 bases, the J end by 0 bases, with 11 bases between. Germline V gene sequence: CDR1 SGHNT, CDR2 YYREEE (reference sequence). The CDR3 is made up of 14 amino acids. Here the CDR3 reads CASSQDGYSYEQYV. DNA for the CDR3: TGTGCCAGCAGCCAGGATGGTTACTCCTACGAGCAGTACGTC.

V usage is TRBV5-6 and J usage is TRBJ1-5; no definite D call. The CDR3 runs to 12 residues. V dropped 5 bases and J dropped 4 bases, with 7 bases sitting between them. Germline lookup yields CDR1 SGHDT and CDR2 YYEEEE. The CDR3 reads CASRTRNQPQHF. The CDR3 coding sequence is TGTGCCAGCAGGACAAGGAATCAGCCCCAGCATTTT.

This sequence joins TRBV4-1 and TRBJ1-1; the D is unclear. This CDR3 is 18 amino acids long. Germline CDR1 reads MGHRA; CDR2 reads YSYEKL. The germline V and J ends were trimmed by 3 bases and 0 bases, with 20 bases remaining between them. The DNA of the CDR3 is TGCGCCAGCAGCCATGTTACCAATCCCAGGATCATGAACACTGAAGCTTTCTTT. It codes for CASSHVTNPRIMNTEAFF.

The chain has TRBV11-3 and TRBJ2-1; 11 bases agree with TRBD2. The CDR3 sequence is 16 residues long. Germline loops: CDR1 SGHNT, CDR2 YENEEA. With V trimmed by 5 bases and J by 0 bases, 3 bases remained unmatched. The CDR3 loop reads CASSPTSGNSYNEQFF. The CDR3 region has the DNA TGTGCCAGCAGCCCGACTAGCGGGAACTCCTACAATGAGCAGTTCTTC.

CDR3 protein: CATSTPNREDTQYF. The CDR3 nucleotides are TGTGCCACCAGCACCCCCAACAGGGAAGATACGCAGTATTTT. The chain is built from TRBV15 and TRBJ2-3, with D perhaps matching TRBD1 (6 bases). The germline V gene encodes CDR1 LNHNV and CDR2 YYDKDF (reference sequence). The CDR3 runs to 14 residues. Trimming took off 4 bases at V and 5 bases at J, with 13 bases between the two ends.

This clone was seen only once. The chain recombines TRBV28 with TRBJ1-3; tentatively, D is TRBD1 (6 bases). Germline V gene data show CDR1 as MDHEN and CDR2 as SYDVKM. V shed 7 bases and J shed 4 bases, with 23 bases lying between them. The CDR3 length is 17 residues. CDR3 in amino acids: CASTTRGTGLRGNTIYF. CDR3 nucleotides: TGTGCCAGCACTACCAGGGGCACAGGGTTAAGAGGAAACACCATATATTTT. Full variable domain (rest looked up from reference TRBV28 and TRBJ1-3): DVKVTQSSRYLVKRTGEKVFLECVQDMDHENMFWYRQDPGLGLRLIYFSYDVKMKEKGDIPEGYSVSREKKERFSLILESASTNQTSMYLCASTTRGTGLRGNTIYFGEGSWLTVV.